This T cell receptor (beta chain) came from a study of control samples from healthy donors and cancer patients (dated by TCRdb to 2020 to 2021). About this clone itself: It lacks a known antigen. No base quality information exists; no much larger clone differs at one position.

The protocol used for the library was the immunoSEQ multiplex PCR assay. Sourced from immuneACCESS, this table was stored by TCRdb with only in-frame sequences that have V and J called. A share of the clones is absent; for the studies checked, an unresolved V gene accounts for under half, and the remainder has no known explanation. The sample table lists under 100,000 clones, about nine tenths of them with a count of one. Over 13% of the sample goes to the ten largest clones. V sheds 4 bases and J sheds 10 bases, leaving 14 bases between their ends. Sequences SGHVS (CDR1) and FNYEAQ (CDR2) are obtained from the germline V gene. Measured from the cysteine to the phenylalanine, the CDR3 is 14 residues long. CDR3 DNA is the only sequence kept; it has 42 bases, read in frame from the first base.

The receptor was isolated from a woman in her 70s in good health. The V gene is TRBV7-6 and the J gene is TRBJ1-6; there is no confident call for the D gene. The sequenced material came from blood. The encoded CDR3 is CASSYDPMGSPLHF. The nucleotides are TGTGCCAGCAGCTATGACCCGATGGGGTCACCCCTCCACTTT.